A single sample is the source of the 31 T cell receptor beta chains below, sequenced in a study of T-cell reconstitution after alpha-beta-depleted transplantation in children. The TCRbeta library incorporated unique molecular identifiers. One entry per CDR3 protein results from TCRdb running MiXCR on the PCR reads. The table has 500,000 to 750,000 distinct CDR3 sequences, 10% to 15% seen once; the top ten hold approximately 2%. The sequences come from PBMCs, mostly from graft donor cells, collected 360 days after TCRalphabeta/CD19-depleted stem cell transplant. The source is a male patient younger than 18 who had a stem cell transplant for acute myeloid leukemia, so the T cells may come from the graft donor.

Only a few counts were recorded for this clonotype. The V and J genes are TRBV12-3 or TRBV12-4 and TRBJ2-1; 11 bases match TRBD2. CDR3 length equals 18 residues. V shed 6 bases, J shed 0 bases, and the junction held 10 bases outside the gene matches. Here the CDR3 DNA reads TGTGCCAGCAGCCCCGGGACTAGCGGTACGAGCTCCTACAATGAGCAGTTCTTC. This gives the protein CASSPGTSGTSSYNEQFF.

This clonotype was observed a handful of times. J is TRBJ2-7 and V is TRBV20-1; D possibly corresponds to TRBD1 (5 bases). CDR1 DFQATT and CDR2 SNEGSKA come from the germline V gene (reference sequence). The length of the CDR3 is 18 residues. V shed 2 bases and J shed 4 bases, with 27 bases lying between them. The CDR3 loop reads CSARPYPPNRIQSYEQYF. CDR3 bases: TGCAGTGCTAGACCCTATCCACCAAACAGGATACAATCTTACGAGCAGTACTTC.

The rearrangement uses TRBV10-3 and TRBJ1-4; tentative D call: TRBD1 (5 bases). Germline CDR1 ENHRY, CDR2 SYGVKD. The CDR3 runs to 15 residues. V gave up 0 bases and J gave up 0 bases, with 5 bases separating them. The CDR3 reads CAISESTATNEKLFF. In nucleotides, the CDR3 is TGTGCCATCAGTGAGTCGACAGCAACTAATGAAAAACTGTTTTTT.

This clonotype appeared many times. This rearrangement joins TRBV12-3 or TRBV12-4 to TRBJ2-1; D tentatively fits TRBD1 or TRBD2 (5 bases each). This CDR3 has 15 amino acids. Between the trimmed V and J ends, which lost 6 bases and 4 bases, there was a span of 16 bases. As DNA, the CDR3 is TGTGCCAGCAGCGCCGGGACGGGAAAATACAATGAGCAGTTCTTC. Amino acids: CASSAGTGKYNEQFF.

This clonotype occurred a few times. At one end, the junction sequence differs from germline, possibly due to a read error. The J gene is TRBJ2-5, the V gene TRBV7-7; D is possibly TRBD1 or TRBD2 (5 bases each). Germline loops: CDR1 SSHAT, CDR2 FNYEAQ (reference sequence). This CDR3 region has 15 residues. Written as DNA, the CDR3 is TGTGCTAGCAGCTTAGAGATGGGGGTGGGAGAGACCCAGTACTTC. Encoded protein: CASSLEMGVGETQYF. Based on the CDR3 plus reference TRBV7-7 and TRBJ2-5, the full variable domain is GAGVSQSPRYKVTKRGQDVTLRCDPISSHATLYWYQQALGQGPEFLTYFNYEAQPDKSGLPSDRFSAERPEGSISTLTIQRTEQRDSAMYRCASSLEMGVGETQYFGPGTRLLVL.

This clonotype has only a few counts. CDR3 amino acids: CASGVQVGGFPSYEQYF. The CDR3 DNA follows: TGTGCCAGTGGCGTACAGGTCGGGGGCTTCCCCTCCTACGAGCAGTACTTC. The chain recombines TRBV12-3 or TRBV12-4 with TRBJ2-7, with D perhaps TRBD1 or TRBD2 (6 bases each). The CDR3 sequence is 17 residues long. V was clipped by 9 bases and J by 0 bases, with 24 bases between them.

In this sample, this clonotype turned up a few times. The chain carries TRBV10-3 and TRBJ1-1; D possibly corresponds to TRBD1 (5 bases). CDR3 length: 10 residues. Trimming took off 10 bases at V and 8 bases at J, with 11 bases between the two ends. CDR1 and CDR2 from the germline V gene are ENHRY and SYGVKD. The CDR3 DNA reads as TGTGCCACCGCAGACAGAGAAGCTTTCTTT. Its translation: CATADREAFF.

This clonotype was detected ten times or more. The CDR3 sequence is CASSLAGTNEKLFF. The CDR3 nucleotides read TGTGCCAGCAGTTTGGCAGGGACTAATGAAAAACTGTTTTTT. The chain uses TRBV28 and TRBJ1-4; D perhaps matches TRBD1 (5 bases). The CDR3 sequence is 14 residues long. Germline V gene data show CDR1 as MDHEN and CDR2 as SYDVKM. The V end lost 3 bases, the J end lost 2 bases, and 7 bases lay between the germline ends.

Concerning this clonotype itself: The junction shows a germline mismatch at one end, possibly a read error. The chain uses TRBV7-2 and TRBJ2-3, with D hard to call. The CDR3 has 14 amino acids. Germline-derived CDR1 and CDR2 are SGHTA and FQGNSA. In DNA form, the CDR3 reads TGTGCCAGCAGCTTATGGAGATCCACAGATGCGCAGTATTTT. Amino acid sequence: CASSLWRSTDAQYF.

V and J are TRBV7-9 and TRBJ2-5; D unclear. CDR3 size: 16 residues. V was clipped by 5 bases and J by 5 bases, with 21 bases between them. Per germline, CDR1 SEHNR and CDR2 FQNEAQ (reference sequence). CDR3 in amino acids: CASSASITAVKETQYF. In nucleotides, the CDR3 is TGTGCCAGCAGCGCAAGTATTACGGCGGTTAAGGAGACCCAGTACTTC.

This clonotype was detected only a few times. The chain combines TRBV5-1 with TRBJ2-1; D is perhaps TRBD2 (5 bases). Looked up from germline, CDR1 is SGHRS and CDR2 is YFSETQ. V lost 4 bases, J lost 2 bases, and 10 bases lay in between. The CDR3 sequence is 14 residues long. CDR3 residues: CASSARGAYNEQFF. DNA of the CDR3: TGCGCCAGCAGCGCCCGGGGAGCCTACAATGAGCAGTTCTTC.

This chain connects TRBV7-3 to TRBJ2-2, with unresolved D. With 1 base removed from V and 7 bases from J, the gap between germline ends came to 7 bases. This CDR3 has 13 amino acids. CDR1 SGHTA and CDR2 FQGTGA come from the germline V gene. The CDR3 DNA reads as TGTGCCAGCAGCTTAATTTTCAGCGGGGAGCTGTTTTTT. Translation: CASSLIFSGELFF.

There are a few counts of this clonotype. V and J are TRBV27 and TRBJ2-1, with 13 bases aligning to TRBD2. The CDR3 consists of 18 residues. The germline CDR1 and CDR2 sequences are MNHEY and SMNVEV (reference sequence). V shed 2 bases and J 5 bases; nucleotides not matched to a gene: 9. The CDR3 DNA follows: TGTGCCAGCAGTTTAAGGACTAGCGGGAGCTTAGAGAACAATGAGCAGTTCTTC. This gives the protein CASSLRTSGSLENNEQFF.

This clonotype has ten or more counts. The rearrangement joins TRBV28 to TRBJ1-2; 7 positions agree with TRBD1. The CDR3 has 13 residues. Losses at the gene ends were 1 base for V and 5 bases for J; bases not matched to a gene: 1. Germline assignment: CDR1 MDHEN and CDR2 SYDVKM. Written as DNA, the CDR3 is TGTGCCAGCAGTTTATCAGGGGGGTATGGCTACACCTTC. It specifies CASSLSGGYGYTF.

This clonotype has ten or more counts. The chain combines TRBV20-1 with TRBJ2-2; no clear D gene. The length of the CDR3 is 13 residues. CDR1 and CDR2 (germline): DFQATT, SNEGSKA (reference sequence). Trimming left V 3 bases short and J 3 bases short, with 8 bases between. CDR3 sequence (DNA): TGCAGTGCTAGCCACCGTCACACCGGGGAGCTGTTTTTT. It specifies CSASHRHTGELFF.

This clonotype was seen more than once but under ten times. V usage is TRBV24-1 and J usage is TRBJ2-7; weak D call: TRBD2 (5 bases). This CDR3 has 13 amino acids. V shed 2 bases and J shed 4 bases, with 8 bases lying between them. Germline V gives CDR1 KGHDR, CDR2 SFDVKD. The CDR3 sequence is CATSDSGLYEQYF. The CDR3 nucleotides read TGTGCCACCAGTGATTCTGGACTGTACGAGCAGTACTTC.

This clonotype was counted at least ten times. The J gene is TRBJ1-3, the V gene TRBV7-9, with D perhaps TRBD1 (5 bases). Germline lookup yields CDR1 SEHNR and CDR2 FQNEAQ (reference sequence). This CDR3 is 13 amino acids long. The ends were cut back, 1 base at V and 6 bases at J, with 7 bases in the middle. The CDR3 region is CASSLGQLNTIYF. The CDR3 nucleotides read TGTGCCAGCAGCTTAGGACAGCTAAACACCATATATTTT.

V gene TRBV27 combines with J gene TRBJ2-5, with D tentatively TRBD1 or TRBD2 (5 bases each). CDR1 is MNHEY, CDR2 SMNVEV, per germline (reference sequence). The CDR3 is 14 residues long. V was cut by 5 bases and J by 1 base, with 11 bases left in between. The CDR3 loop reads CASSPWDGQETQYF. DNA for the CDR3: TGTGCCAGCAGTCCCTGGGACGGCCAAGAGACCCAGTACTTC.

Here the CDR3 DNA reads TGTGCCAGCAGTACGACGAAGGGATCCCGCAATCAGCCCCAGCATTTT. It yields the protein CASSTTKGSRNQPQHF. The chain is built from TRBV28 and TRBJ1-5; no firm D call. Germline lookup yields CDR1 MDHEN and CDR2 SYDVKM. There are 16 residues in the CDR3. Trimming left V 5 bases short and J 2 bases short, with 16 bases between.

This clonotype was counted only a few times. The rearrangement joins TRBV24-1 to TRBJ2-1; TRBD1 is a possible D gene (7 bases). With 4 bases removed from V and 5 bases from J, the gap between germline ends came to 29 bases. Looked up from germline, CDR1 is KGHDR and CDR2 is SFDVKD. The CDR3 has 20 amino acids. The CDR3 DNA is TGTGCCACCAGTGACCAGAAGGCGGGGATTCGACAGGGTGGACACAATGAGCAGTTCTTC. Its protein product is CATSDQKAGIRQGGHNEQFF.

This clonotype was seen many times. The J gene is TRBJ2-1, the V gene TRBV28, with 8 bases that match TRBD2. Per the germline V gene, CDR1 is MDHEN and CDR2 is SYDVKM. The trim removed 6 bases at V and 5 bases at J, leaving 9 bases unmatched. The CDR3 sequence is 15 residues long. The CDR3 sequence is CASRTPGLGHNEQFF. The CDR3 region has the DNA TGTGCCAGCAGAACACCGGGACTAGGTCACAATGAGCAGTTCTTC.

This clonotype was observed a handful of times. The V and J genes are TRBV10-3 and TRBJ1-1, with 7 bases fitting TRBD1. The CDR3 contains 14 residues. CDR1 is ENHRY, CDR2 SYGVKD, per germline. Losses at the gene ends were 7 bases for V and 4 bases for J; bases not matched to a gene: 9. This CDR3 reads CAIMIGGGGTEAFF. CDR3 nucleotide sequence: TGTGCCATCATGATAGGGGGCGGGGGCACTGAAGCTTTCTTT.

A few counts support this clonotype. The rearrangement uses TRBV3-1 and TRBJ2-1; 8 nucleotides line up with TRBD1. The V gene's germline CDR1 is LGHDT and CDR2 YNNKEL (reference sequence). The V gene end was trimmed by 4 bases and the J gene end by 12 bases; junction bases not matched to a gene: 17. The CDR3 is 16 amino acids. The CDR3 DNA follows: TGTGCCAGCAGCCCACCGTTTGCTAGCGACACAGGGGGGCAGTTCTTC. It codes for CASSPPFASDTGGQFF.

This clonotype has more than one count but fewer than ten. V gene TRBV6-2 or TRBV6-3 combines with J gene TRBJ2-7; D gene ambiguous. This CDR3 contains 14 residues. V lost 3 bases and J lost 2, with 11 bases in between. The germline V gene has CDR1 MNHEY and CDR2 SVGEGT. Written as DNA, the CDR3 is TGTGCCAGCAGTTATGTCCAGAAACCCTACGAGCAGTACTTC. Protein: CASSYVQKPYEQYF.

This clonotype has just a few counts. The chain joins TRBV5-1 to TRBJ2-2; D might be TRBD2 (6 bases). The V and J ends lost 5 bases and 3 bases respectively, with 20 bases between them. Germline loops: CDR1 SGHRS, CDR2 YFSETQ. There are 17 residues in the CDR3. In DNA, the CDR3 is TGCGCCAGCAGACCCAGGATGGAGCGGGTATACACCGGGGAGCTGTTTTTT. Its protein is CASRPRMERVYTGELFF. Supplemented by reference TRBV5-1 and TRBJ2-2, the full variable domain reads KAGVTQTPRYLIKTRGQQVTLSCSPISGHRSVSWYQQTPGQGLQFLFEYFSETQRNKGNFPGRFSGRQFSNSRSEMNVSTLELGDSALYLCASRPRMERVYTGELFFGEGSRLTVL.

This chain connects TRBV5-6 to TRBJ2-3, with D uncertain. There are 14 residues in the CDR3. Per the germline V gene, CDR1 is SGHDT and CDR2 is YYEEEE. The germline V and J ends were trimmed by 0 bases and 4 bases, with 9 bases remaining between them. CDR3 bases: TGTGCCAGCAGCTTGGTGGTCGAGTCAGATACGCAGTATTTT. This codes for CASSLVVESDTQYF.

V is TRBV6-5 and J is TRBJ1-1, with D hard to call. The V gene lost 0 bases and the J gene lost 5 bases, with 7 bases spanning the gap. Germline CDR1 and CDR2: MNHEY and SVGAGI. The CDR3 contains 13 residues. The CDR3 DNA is TGTGCCAGCAGTTACTCGAAAGGGACTGAAGCTTTCTTT. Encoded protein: CASSYSKGTEAFF.

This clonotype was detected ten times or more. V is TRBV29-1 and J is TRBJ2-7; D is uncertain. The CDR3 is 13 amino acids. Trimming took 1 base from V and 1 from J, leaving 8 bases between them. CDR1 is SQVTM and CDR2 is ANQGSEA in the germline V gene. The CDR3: CSVEVVGSYEQYF. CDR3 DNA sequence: TGCAGCGTTGAAGTAGTGGGGTCCTACGAGCAGTACTTC.

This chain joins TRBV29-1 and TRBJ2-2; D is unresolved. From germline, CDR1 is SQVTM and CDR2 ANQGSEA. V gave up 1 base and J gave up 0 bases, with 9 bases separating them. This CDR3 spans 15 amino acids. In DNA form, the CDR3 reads TGCAGCGTTGAAGTGGCGACTTCGAACACCGGGGAGCTGTTTTTT. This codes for CSVEVATSNTGELFF.

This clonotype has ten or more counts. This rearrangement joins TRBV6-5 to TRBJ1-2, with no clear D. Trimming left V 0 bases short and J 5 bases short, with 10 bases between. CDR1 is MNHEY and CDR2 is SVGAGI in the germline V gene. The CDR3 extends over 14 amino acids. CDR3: CASSYSGSSYGYTF. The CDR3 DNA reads TGTGCCAGCAGTTACTCTGGTTCCTCGTATGGCTACACCTTC.

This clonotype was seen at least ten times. Written as DNA, the CDR3 is TGTGCTAGTGGTTTTGCACTAGCCATAAGTGAGCAGTTCTTC. Translating gives CASGFALAISEQFF. The rearrangement uses TRBV12-5 and TRBJ2-1, with D possibly being TRBD2 (6 bases). V was shortened by 3 bases and J by 9 bases, with 15 bases between the two germline ends. This CDR3 region has 14 residues. Germline V CDR1 and CDR2: LGHNT, FRNRAP.